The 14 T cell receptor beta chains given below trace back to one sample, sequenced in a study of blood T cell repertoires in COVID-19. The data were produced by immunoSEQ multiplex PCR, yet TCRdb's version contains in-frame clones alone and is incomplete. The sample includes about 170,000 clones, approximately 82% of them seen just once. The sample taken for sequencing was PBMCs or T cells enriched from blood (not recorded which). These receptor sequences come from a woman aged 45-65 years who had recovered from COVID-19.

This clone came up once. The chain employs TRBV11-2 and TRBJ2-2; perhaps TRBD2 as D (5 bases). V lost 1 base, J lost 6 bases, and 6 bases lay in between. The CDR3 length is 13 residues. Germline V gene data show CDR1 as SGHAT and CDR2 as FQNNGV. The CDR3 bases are TGTGCCAGCAGCTTAGGGACTCCCGGGGAGCTGTTTTTT. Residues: CASSLGTPGELFF.

The CDR3 sequence is CASSFAQWETQYF. CDR3 bases: TGTGCCAGCAGCTTCGCCCAGTGGGAGACCCAGTACTTC. This chain uses TRBV7-9 with TRBJ2-5, with D unclear. Trimming left V 3 bases short and J 5 bases short, with 10 bases between. Germline V gene sequence: CDR1 SEHNR, CDR2 FQNEAQ (reference sequence). The CDR3 has 13 amino acids. The complete variable domain, with remaining parts taken from reference TRBV7-9 and TRBJ2-5, reads DTGVSQNPRHKITKRGQNVTFRCDPISEHNRLYWYRQTLGQGPEFLTYFQNEAQLEKSRLLSDRFSAERPKGSFSTLEIQRTEQGDSAMYLCASSFAQWETQYFGPGTRLLVL.

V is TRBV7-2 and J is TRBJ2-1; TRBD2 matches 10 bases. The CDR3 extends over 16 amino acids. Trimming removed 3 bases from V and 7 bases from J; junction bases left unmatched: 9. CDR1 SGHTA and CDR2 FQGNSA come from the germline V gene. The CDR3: CASSFQGTSVNNEQFF. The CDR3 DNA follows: TGTGCCAGCAGCTTCCAAGGGACTAGCGTAAATAATGAGCAGTTCTTC.

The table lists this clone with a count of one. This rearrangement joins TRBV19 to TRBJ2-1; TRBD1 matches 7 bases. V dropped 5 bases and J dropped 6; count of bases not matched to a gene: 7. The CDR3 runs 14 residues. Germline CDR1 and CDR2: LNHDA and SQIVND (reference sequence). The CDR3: CASSSQGDGNEQFF. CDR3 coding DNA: TGTGCCAGTAGTTCCCAGGGGGACGGCAATGAGCAGTTCTTC.

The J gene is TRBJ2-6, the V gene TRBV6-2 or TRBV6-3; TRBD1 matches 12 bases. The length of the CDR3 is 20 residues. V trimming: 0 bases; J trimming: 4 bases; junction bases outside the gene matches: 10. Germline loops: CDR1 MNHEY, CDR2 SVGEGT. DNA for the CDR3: TGTGCCAGCAGTTACTCTTTACCGGGACAGGGGGCCAGCGGGGCCAACGTCCTGACTTTC. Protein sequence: CASSYSLPGQGASGANVLTF.

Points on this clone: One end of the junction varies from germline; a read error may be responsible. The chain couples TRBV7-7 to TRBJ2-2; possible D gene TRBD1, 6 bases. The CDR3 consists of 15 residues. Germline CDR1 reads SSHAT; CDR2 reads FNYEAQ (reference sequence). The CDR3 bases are TGTGCTAGCAGCATAGGGGGAGTGGGCACCGGGGAGCTGTTTTTT. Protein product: CASSIGGVGTGELFF.

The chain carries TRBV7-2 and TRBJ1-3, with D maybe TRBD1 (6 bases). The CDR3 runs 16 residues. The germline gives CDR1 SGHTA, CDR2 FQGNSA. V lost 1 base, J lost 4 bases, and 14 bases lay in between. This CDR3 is CASSLGSGARGNTIYF. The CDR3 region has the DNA TGTGCCAGCAGCTTAGGTTCAGGGGCGCGGGGAAACACCATATATTTT.

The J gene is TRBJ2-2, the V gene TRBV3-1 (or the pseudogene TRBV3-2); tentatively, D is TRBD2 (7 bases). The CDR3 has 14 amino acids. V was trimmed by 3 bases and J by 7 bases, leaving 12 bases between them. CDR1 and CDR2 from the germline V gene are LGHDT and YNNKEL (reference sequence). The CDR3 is CASSQGGAGGELFF. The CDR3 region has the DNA TGTGCCAGCAGCCAGGGGGGGGCTGGCGGGGAGCTGTTTTTT.

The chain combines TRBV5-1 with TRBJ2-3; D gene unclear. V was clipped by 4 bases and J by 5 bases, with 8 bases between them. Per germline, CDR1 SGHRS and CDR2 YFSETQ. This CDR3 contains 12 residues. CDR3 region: CASSTDQDTQYF. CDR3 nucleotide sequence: TGCGCCAGCAGCACAGACCAAGATACGCAGTATTTT.

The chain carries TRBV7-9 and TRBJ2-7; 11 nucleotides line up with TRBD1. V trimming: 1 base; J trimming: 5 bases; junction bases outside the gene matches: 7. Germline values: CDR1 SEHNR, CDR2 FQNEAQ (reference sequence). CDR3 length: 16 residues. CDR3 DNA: TGTGCCAGCAGCTTAGGTCGAGGGACAGGGGGTCACGAGCAGTACGTC. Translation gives CASSLGRGTGGHEQYV.

CDR3 loop: CSVVFPYEGPSRQPQHF. CDR3 DNA: TGCAGCGTTGTTTTCCCCTATGAGGGCCCATCTCGTCAGCCCCAGCATTTT. The chain links TRBV29-1 to TRBJ1-5; D remains ambiguous. The germline CDR1 and CDR2 sequences are SQVTM and ANQGSEA. CDR3 length equals 17 residues. Trimming removed 4 bases from V and 6 bases from J, with 25 bases in between. The full variable domain, with the rest looked up from reference TRBV29-1 and TRBJ1-5, is SAVISQKPSRDICQRGTSLTIQCQVDSQVTMMFWYRQQPGQSLTLIATANQGSEATYESGFVIDKFPISRPNLTFSTLTVSNMSPEDSSIYLCSVVFPYEGPSRQPQHFGDGTRLSIL.

The CDR3 spells CASSPRSRDYGYTF. The CDR3 DNA reads TGTGCCAGCAGCCCCCGCTCCCGGGACTATGGCTACACCTTC. V is TRBV7-9 and J is TRBJ1-2; D ambiguous. V was trimmed by 5 bases and J by 3 bases, leaving 13 bases between them. The CDR3 is made up of 14 amino acids. Germline V CDR1 and CDR2: SEHNR, FQNEAQ (reference sequence).

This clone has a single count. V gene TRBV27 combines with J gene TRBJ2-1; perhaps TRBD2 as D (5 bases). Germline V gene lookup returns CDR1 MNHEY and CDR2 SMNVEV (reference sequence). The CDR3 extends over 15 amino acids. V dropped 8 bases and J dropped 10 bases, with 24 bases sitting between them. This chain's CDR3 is CASEKVVAPLREQFF. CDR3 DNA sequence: TGTGCCAGCGAGAAGGTGGTAGCGCCCCTGAGGGAGCAGTTCTTC.

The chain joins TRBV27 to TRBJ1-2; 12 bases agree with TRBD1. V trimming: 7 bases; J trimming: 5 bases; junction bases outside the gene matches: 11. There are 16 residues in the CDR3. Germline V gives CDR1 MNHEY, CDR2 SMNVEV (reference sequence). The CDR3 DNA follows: TGTGCCAGCAAGGGTACCGGGACAGGGGGCTCTTATGGCTACACCTTC. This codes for CASKGTGTGGSYGYTF.